A selection of T cell receptor beta chains follows, all from one sample in a study of OX40 agonist ivuxolimab in advanced cancers. Produced via immunoSEQ multiplex PCR; TCRdb's table is partial and in-frame only. The sample includes tens of thousands of clones, roughly 82% of them seen just once. This specimen consisted of CD4+ or CD8+ T cells sorted from blood, obtained in a trial of the OX40 agonist ivuxolimab. The receptors come from an adult with an advanced solid tumor such as melanoma, head and neck, liver or kidney cancer. Both conserved end residues are part of each CDR3. Fields, in order: D gene, V gene, clone size, J gene, CDR3 protein, CDR3 DNA. D genes are given only for firm matches. Some rows have no size entry. The others give once, few or many, or a class for an expanded clone.

-	TRBV19	few	TRBJ2-1	CASSPGNNNEQFF	TGTGCCAGTAGCCCTGGGAATAACAATGAGCAGTTCTTC
-	TRBV19	-	TRBJ1-2	CASSPGAYGYTF	TGTGCCAGTAGCCCGGGAGCCTATGGCTACACCTTC
-	TRBV5-4	-	TRBJ2-1	CASSSAGRDEQFF	TGTGCCAGCAGTTCCGCAGGGCGGGATGAGCAGTTCTTC
-	TRBV29-1	-	TRBJ2-3	CSVREDSLEDTQYF	TGCAGCGTGAGGGAAGACAGTCTCGAAGATACGCAGTATTTT
-	TRBV6-1	-	TRBJ1-5	CASSDLYLNQPQHF	TGTGCCAGCAGTGATCTGTATCTCAATCAGCCCCAGCATTTT
-	TRBV14	-	TRBJ1-6	CASSQRLGSPLHF	TGTGCCAGCAGCCAACGCCTTGGTTCACCCCTCCACTTT
TRBD2	TRBV29-1	-	TRBJ2-1	CSVEWGLAGGPKFF	TGCAGCGTTGAATGGGGGCTAGCGGGGGGGCCTAAGTTCTTC
TRBD1	TRBV10-2	-	TRBJ2-7	CASRLGQAVHEQYF	TGCGCCAGCAGATTGGGACAGGCAGTCCACGAGCAGTACTTC
-	TRBV5-1	-	TRBJ1-2	CASSLASQGRGYTF	TGCGCCAGCAGCTTGGCCTCACAGGGAAGAGGCTACACCTTC
-	TRBV29-1	-	TRBJ2-2	CSVEGGPPGLGHRGAVF	TGCAGCGTTGAAGGTGGCCCCCCGGGGTTGGGACACCGGGGAGCTGTTTTT
-	TRBV2	-	TRBJ2-7	CASSEGSFGHEQYF	TGTGCCAGCAGTGAGGGATCTTTCGGCCACGAGCAGTACTTC
-	TRBV19	-	TRBJ2-1	CASSMVVGEQFF	TGTGCCAGTAGTATGGTCGTGGGTGAGCAGTTCTTC
-	TRBV7-3	-	TRBJ1-1	CASSRRPNTEAFF	TGTGCCAGCAGCCGCCGGCCTAACACTGAAGCTTTCTTT
-	TRBV9	once	TRBJ1-3	CASSVQEGAGNTIYF	TGTGCCAGCAGCGTCCAGGAGGGAGCAGGAAACACCATATATTTT
-	TRBV7-9	-	TRBJ1-2	CASSLGLADYGYTF	TGTGCCAGCAGCTTAGGGTTAGCGGACTATGGCTACACCTTC
-	TRBV2	few	TRBJ2-1	CASTREFSYNEQFF	TGTGCCAGCACCAGGGAGTTCTCCTACAATGAGCAGTTCTTC
TRBD2	TRBV18	medium-sized	TRBJ2-7	CASSGLAGGNYEQYF	TGTGCCAGCTCAGGGCTAGCGGGGGGCAACTACGAGCAGTACTTC
TRBD1	TRBV28	once	TRBJ2-2	CASSLMGQGAFGELFF	TGTGCCAGCAGTTTAATGGGACAGGGGGCTTTCGGGGAGCTGTTTTTT
-	TRBV25-1	few	TRBJ1-2	CASSELYGYTF	TGTGCCAGCAGTGAACTCTATGGCTACACCTTC
TRBD2	TRBV18	-	TRBJ2-5	CASSPRAGALGTQYF	TGTGCCAGCTCACCAAGGGCGGGAGCCCTTGGGACCCAGTACTTC
-	TRBV9	-	TRBJ2-5	CASSVVGHDKETQYF	TGTGCCAGCAGCGTAGTGGGACACGATAAGGAGACCCAGTACTTC
-	TRBV2	-	TRBJ2-3	CASRSGVLTDTQYF	TGTGCCAGCAGATCAGGAGTGTTGACAGATACGCAGTATTTT